These 5 T cell receptor beta chains share one sample of origin, sequenced in a study of cytomegalovirus exposure and HLA in healthy donors. The PCR had 60 Vbeta and 13 Jbeta primers. Profiled with immunoSEQ multiplex PCR; TCRdb holds only in-frame clones, not every one. The sample consists of about 190,000 clones, roughly four fifths of them appearing once. Sequencing used PBMCs. The receptors derive from a woman younger than 45 in good health and CMV-seropositive.

V is TRBV28 and J is TRBJ2-7, with TRBD2 identical over 12 bases. CDR1 and CDR2 from the germline V gene are MDHEN and SYDVKM. V was pared by 6 bases and J by 1 base, with 4 bases of the junction left unmatched. This CDR3 is 15 amino acids long. CDR3 nucleotides: TGTGCCAGCAGCCCGACTAGCGGGGGATCCTACGAGCAGTACTTC. It encodes CASSPTSGGSYEQYF.

This rearrangement joins TRBV4-2 to TRBJ2-7; TRBD2 matches 11 bases. This CDR3 spans 16 amino acids. Per the germline V gene, CDR1 is LGHNA and CDR2 is YNFKEQ. V lost 3 bases to trimming and J lost 2 bases; unmatched junction nucleotides: 6. CDR3: CASSQTSGAVTYEQYF. CDR3 bases: TGTGCCAGCAGCCAGACTAGCGGGGCCGTAACCTACGAGCAGTACTTC.

The chain has TRBV11-2 and TRBJ1-1, with D tentatively TRBD1 (6 bases). V was pared by 5 bases and J by 1 base, with 11 bases between. Germline-derived CDR1 and CDR2 are SGHAT and FQNNGV. This CDR3 is 14 amino acids long. CDR3 protein: CASSQRGRNTEAFF. The CDR3 DNA is TGTGCCAGCAGCCAGAGGGGGAGGAACACTGAAGCTTTCTTT.

The J gene is TRBJ1-4, the V gene TRBV5-4, with 7 nucleotides matching TRBD1. CDR1 and CDR2 (germline): SGHNT, YYREEE (reference sequence). V gave up 0 bases and J gave up 8 bases; unmatched junction bases: 4. This CDR3 has 14 residues. The CDR3 DNA reads as TGTGCCAGCAGCTTGGCCCAGGGGGGCGAAAAACTGTTTTTT. Translated: CASSLAQGGEKLFF. Full variable domain (outside the CDR3, taken from reference TRBV5-4 and TRBJ1-4): ETGVTQSPTHLIKTRGQQVTLRCSSQSGHNTVSWYQQALGQGPQFIFQYYREEENGRGNFPPRFSGLQFPNYSSELNVNALELDDSALYLCASSLAQGGEKLFFGSGTQLSVL.

The chain couples TRBV27 to TRBJ2-4; no reliable D call. Trimming removed 1 base from V and 3 bases from J, with 10 bases in between. The CDR3 loop spans 15 amino acids. Germline CDR1 and CDR2: MNHEY and SMNVEV (reference sequence). The DNA of the CDR3 is TGTGCCAGCAGTTTATTTGACAACGGCAAAAACATTCAGTACTTC. This sequence encodes CASSLFDNGKNIQYF.